This T cell receptor beta chain was identified during a study of T-cell memory formation after mild COVID-19. Across the whole study: TCR clusters were mostly confined to one donor each.

Looked up from germline, CDR1 is SGHAT and CDR2 is FQNNGV. This CDR3 has 14 residues. Points on this clonotype: Its specificity is not known. Its ends do not fully match the called genes, so a read error is possible.

Study findings and constraints: Shrinking CD4+ clones resided mostly in CM and EM, and CD8+ ones in EMRA. From day 15 to 85, contracting clones were balanced between CD4 and CD8, whereas later expanders leaned toward CD4+.

Constant-segment primers served in 5'RACE that generated TCR alpha and TCR beta cDNA libraries bearing sample barcodes and UMIs. In TCRdb, the 5' RACE reads were re-called with MiXCR into one record per CDR3 protein. The sample gives some 410,000 distinct CDR3 sequences, more than 20% of which show up once; approximately 14% is in the top ten. The receptor was derived from an adult woman who had mild COVID-19 (a few samples of this study predate the infection). Cell type and time point are not known. J is TRBJ2-7 and V is TRBV11-2; 9 bases line up with TRBD2. Sequenced input: PBMCs or a T cell subset sorted from them (not recorded which). CDR3 amino acids: CASSLDLAGNDQYF. CDR3 coding DNA: TGTGCCAGCAGCTTAGATCTAGCGGGGAACGATCAGTACTTC.